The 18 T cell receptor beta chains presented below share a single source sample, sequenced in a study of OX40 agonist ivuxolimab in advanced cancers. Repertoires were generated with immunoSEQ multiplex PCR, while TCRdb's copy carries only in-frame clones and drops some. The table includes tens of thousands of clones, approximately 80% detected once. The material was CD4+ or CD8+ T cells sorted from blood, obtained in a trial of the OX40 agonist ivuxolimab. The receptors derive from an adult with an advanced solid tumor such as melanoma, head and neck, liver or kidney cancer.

The CDR3 DNA is TGTGCCAGCAGTTACGGACAGGCTACTGGAAACACCATATATTTT. Translation: CASSYGQATGNTIYF. This sequence joins TRBV6-6 and TRBJ1-3, with 7 nucleotides matching TRBD1. CDR3 length: 15 residues. The V gene end was trimmed by 2 bases and the J gene end by 2 bases; junction bases not matched to a gene: 3. Germline values: CDR1 MNHNY, CDR2 SVGAGI (reference sequence).

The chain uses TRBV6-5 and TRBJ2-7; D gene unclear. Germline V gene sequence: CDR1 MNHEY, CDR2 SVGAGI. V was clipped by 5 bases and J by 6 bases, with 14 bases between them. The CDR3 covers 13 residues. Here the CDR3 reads CASSTLDGVEQYF. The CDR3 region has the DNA TGTGCCAGCAGTACTTTAGATGGGGTCGAGCAGTACTTC.

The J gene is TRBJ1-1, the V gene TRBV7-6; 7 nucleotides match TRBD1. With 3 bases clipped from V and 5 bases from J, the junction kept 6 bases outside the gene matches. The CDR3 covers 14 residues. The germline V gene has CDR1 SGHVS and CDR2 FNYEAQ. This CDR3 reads CASSLTGRWTEAFF. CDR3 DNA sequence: TGTGCCAGCAGCTTGACAGGGAGATGGACTGAAGCTTTCTTT.

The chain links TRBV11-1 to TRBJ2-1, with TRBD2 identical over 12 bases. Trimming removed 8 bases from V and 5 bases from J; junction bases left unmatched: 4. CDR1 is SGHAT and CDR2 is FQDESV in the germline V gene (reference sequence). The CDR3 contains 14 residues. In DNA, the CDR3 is TGTGCCAGCCGACTAGCGGGAGAACACAATGAGCAGTTCTTC. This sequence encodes CASRLAGEHNEQFF.

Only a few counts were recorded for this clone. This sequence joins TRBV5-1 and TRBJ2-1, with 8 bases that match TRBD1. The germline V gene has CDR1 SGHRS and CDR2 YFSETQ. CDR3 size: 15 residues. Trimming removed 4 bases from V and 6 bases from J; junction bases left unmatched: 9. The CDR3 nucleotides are TGCGCCAGCAGCAGCGGACAGGGTATTACCAATGAGCAGTTCTTC. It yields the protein CASSSGQGITNEQFF.

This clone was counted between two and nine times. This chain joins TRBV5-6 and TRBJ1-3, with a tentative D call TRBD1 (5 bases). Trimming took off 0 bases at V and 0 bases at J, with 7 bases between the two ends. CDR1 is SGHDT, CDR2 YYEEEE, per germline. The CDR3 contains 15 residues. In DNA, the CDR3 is TGTGCCAGCAGCTTGGTAGGGACCTCTGGAAACACCATATATTTT. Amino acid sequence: CASSLVGTSGNTIYF.

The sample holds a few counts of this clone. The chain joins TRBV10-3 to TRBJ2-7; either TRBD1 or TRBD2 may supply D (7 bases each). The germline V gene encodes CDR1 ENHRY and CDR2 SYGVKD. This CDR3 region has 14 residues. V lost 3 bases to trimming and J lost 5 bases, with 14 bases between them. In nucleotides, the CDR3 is TGTGCCATCAGTGAAGGGCAGGGGGGGGACGAGCAGTACTTC. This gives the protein CAISEGQGGDEQYF.

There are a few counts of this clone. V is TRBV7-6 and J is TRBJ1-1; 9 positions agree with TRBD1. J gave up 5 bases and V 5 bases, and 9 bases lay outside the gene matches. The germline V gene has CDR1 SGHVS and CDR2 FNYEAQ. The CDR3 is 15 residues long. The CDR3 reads CASSAGGQGRTEAFF. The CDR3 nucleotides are TGTGCCAGCAGCGCAGGGGGACAGGGTCGTACTGAAGCTTTCTTT.

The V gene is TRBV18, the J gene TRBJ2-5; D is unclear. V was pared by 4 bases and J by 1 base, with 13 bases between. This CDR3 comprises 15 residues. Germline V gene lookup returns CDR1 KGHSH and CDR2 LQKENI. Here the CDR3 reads CASSLNDGRQETQYF. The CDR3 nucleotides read TGTGCCAGCTCACTTAACGACGGGCGCCAAGAGACCCAGTACTTC.

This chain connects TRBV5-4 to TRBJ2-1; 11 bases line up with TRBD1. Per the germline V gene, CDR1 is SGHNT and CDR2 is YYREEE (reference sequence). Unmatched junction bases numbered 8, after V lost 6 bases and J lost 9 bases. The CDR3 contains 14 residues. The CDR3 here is CASTGRTGGGEQFF. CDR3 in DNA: TGTGCCAGCACCGGGAGGACAGGGGGCGGTGAGCAGTTCTTC.

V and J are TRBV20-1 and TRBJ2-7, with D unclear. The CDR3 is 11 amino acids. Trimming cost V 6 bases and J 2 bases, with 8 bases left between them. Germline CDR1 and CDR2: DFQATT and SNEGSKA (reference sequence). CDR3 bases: TGCAGTGCGCAGAAGACCTACGAGCAGTACTTC. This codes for CSAQKTYEQYF.

The DNA of the CDR3 is TGTGCCAGCAAGACTAGCGGTTACGAGCAGTACTTC. As protein: CASKTSGYEQYF. The chain is built from TRBV6-9 and TRBJ2-7; 9 positions match TRBD2. Trimming removed 7 bases from V and 4 bases from J; junction bases left unmatched: 2. Germline CDR1 and CDR2: MNHGY and SVAAGI. The CDR3 sequence is 12 residues long.

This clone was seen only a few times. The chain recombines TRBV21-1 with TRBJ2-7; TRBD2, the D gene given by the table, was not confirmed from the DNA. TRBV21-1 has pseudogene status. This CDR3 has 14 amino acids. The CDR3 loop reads CASTRGRVCYEQYF. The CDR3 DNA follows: TGTGCCAGCACCCGAGGGAGGGTCTGCTACGAGCAGTACTTC.

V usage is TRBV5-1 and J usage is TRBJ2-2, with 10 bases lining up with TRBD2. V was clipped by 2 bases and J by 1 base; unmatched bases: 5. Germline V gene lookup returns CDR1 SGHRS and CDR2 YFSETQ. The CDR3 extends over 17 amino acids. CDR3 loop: CASSFRLAGLNTGELFF. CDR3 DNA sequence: TGCGCCAGCAGCTTCCGACTAGCGGGCCTGAACACCGGGGAGCTGTTTTTT.

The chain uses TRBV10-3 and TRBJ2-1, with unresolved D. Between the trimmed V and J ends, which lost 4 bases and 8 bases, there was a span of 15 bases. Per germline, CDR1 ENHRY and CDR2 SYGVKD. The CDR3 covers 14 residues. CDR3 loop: CAISVGQTLDEQFF. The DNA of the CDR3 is TGTGCCATCAGTGTAGGGCAGACCTTAGATGAGCAGTTCTTC.

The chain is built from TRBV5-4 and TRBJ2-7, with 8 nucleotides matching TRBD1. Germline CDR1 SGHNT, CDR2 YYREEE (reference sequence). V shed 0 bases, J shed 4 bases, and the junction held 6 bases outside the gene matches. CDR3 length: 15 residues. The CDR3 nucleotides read TGTGCCAGCAGCTTGGATTACAGGGGGAGTTACGAGCAGTACTTC. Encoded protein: CASSLDYRGSYEQYF.

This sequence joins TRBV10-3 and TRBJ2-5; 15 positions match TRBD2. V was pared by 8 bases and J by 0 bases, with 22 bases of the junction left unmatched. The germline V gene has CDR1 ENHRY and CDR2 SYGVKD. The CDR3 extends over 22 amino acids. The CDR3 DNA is TGTGCCATCCCGCACAGGGCCCGAAACCTTTGGACTAGCGGGAGGGACCAAGAGACCCAGTACTTC. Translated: CAIPHRARNLWTSGRDQETQYF.

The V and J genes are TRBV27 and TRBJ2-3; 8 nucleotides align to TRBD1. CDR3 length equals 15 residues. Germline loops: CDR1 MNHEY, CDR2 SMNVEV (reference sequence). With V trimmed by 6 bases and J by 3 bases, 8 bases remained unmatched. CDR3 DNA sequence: TGTGCCAGCAGATATATCCGGACAGGGACAGATACGCAGTATTTT. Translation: CASRYIRTGTDTQYF.